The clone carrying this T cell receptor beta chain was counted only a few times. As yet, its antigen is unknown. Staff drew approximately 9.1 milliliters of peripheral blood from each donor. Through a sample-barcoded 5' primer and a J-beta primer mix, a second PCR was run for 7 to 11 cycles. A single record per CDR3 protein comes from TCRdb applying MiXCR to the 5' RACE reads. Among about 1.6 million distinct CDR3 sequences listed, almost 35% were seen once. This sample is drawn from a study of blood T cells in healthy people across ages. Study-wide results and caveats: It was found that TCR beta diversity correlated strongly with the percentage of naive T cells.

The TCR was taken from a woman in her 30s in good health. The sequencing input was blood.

DNA for the CDR3: TGTGCCAGCAGGGAGCCCAGAGGGGAGCAGTACTTC. Protein: CASREPRGEQYF. This chain links TRBV7-2 with TRBJ2-4, with D possibly being TRBD1 or TRBD2 (5 bases each). Per germline, CDR1 SGHTA and CDR2 FQGNSA. The CDR3 is 12 amino acids. Between the trimmed V and J ends, which lost 6 bases and 13 bases, there was a span of 16 bases.